This note documents a single T cell receptor beta chain sequence. No antigen is known for it. The data derive from a study of CXCR3-negative and CXCR3-positive naive CD8 T cells. Study-level results: From TRB CDR3 properties, TCR strength was inferred; surface CD5 did not differ between naive subsets. Similar TRBV-TRBJ gene usage was seen in naive CXCR3-negative and CXCR3-positive cells, but not in memory cells.

The CDR3 covers 15 residues. Germline values: CDR1 SGHTA, CDR2 FQGNSA. Via 5' RACE with UMI labels, TRB cDNA libraries were prepared. Using the 5' RACE reads, TCRdb records one entry per CDR3 protein without DNA. Seen in this sample are under 55,000 distinct CDR3 sequences; the ten most common clones hold about 10%. The clonotype comes from a human donor in good health. Some clones in this sample may be carry-over from other donors' samples. This chain links TRBV7-2 with TRBJ2-1; TCRdb's D call, TRBD2, is unchecked because there is no DNA. The sample taken for sequencing was memory CD8+ T cells from blood. The CDR3 reads CASSHGLAVDNEQFF. The full variable domain, its missing parts supplied by reference TRBV7-2 and TRBJ2-1, is GAGVSQSPSNKVTEKGKDVELRCDPISGHTALYWYRQSLGQGLEFLIYFQGNSAPDKSGLPSDRFSAERTGGSVSTLTIQRTQQEDSAVYLCASSHGLAVDNEQFFGPGTRLTVL.